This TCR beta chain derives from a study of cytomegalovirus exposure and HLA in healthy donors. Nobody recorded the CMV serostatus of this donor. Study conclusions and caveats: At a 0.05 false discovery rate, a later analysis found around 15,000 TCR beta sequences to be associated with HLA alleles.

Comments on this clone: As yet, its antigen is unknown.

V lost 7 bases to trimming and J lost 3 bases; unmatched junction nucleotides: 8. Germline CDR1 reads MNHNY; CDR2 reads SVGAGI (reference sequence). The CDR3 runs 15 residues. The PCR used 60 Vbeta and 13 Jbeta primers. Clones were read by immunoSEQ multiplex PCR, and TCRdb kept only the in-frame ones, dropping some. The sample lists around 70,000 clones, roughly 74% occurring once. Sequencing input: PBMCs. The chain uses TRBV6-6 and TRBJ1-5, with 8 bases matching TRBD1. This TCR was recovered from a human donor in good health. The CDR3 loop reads CASNRQGWHNQPQHF. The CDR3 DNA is TGTGCCAGCAATCGACAGGGGTGGCACAATCAGCCCCAGCATTTT.